This T cell receptor (beta chain) appears in the sequencing data of a study of graft-versus-host responses after intestinal transplantation. Across the study: Transplants were multivisceral, liver-intestinal, or isolated intestinal. Whole-study results and caveats: Early post-transplant declines in HvG were associated with peak levels of circulating GvH clones. GvH clones appeared in recipient marrow, some first in ileum or blood.

Germline lookup yields CDR1 MNHNS and CDR2 SASEGT. V was clipped by 4 bases and J by 0 bases, with 18 bases between them. This CDR3 contains 17 residues. Method: immunoSEQ multiplex PCR; TCRdb's copy keeps in-frame clones and lacks some. The top ten hold about 0.4% of the sample, which has about 59,000 clones, 94% seen once. As to this clone: As yet, its antigen is unknown.

This clonotype was obtained from a human donor who was the organ donor for an intestinal transplant. Sample: unstimulated CD4+ T cells sorted from spleen or lymph node cells, taken before transplant. The chain carries TRBV6-1 and TRBJ2-5, with D unclear. The CDR3 loop is CASSGAVGLTNQETQYF. CDR3 sequence (DNA): TGTGCCAGCAGTGGCGCGGTTGGGCTTACCAACCAAGAGACCCAGTACTTC.